Listed below are T cell receptor beta chains from one sample, sequenced in a study of T-cell reconstitution after alpha-beta-depleted transplantation in children. MiXCR, run by TCRdb on the PCR reads, gives a single entry per CDR3 protein. The data show some 440,000 distinct CDR3 sequences, 15% to 20% seen once. Specimen: PBMCs, mostly from graft donor cells, collected 360 days after TCRalphabeta/CD19-depleted stem cell transplant. Receptor source: a boy under two years old who had a stem cell transplant for Wiskott-Aldrich syndrome, so the T cells may come from the graft donor. The CDR3 runs from the conserved cysteine through the conserved F or W. Fields, in order: V gene, clone size, D gene, J gene, CDR3 protein, CDR3 DNA. The D gene is left open where the match is weak. Not all rows give a size; the values are once, few, many and, for expanded clones, a class.

TRBV29-1,NA,TRBD1,TRBJ2-5,CSVKGTGQETQYF,TGCAGCGTCAAAGGGACAGGGCAAGAGACCCAGTACTTC
TRBV4-2,NA,NA,TRBJ1-2,CASSQGRENYGYTF,TGTGCCAGCAGCCAAGGACGGGAAAACTATGGCTACACCTTC
TRBV7-9,NA,NA,TRBJ2-2,CASSFWNRAGELFF,TGTGCCAGCAGCTTTTGGAACAGGGCCGGGGAGCTGTTTTTT
TRBV12-3/TRBV12-4,NA,TRBD2,TRBJ2-1,CASTRSGTSWYNEQFF,TGTGCCAGCACTCGATCCGGGACTAGCTGGTACAATGAGCAGTTCTTC
TRBV12-3/TRBV12-4,NA,NA,TRBJ2-1,CASTKTHRDFEQFF,TGTGCCAGCACCAAAACTCACAGGGACTTCGAGCAGTTCTTC
TRBV20-1,NA,NA,TRBJ2-5,CSARGGAGKTQYF,TGCAGTGCTAGGGGGGGGGCAGGGAAGACCCAGTACTTC
TRBV11-3,NA,TRBD1,TRBJ2-5,CASRTGPRETQYF,TGTGCCAGCAGGACAGGGCCCCGAGAGACCCAGTACTTC
TRBV27,many,NA,TRBJ2-3,CASSSRGPSTDTQYF,TGTGCCAGCAGCTCTCGGGGCCCGAGCACAGATACGCAGTATTTT
TRBV27,NA,NA,TRBJ2-7,CASSPSGTPSYEQYF,TGTGCCAGCAGTCCGTCCGGGACGCCTTCCTACGAGCAGTACTTC
TRBV6-2/TRBV6-3,once,TRBD2,TRBJ2-1,CASSYPIRTMTSANEQFF,TGTGCCAGCAGTTACCCCATCAGGACGATGACTAGCGCCAATGAGCAGTTCTTC
TRBV30,few,TRBD2,TRBJ2-7,CAWSYTSGRLSYEQYF,TGTGCCTGGAGTTATACTAGCGGGAGGCTCTCCTACGAGCAGTACTTC
TRBV7-6,NA,TRBD1,TRBJ1-1,CASSLEGQGVTEAFF,TGTGCCAGCAGCTTAGAGGGACAGGGGGTCACTGAAGCTTTCTTT
TRBV5-1,few,NA,TRBJ2-2,CASSLTGKNTGELFF,TGCGCCAGCAGCTTGACAGGAAAGAACACCGGGGAGCTGTTTTTT
TRBV5-1,many,NA,TRBJ2-1,CASSLRLVNEQFF,TGCGCCAGCAGCTTGAGGCTGGTAAATGAGCAGTTCTTC
TRBV6-5,few,NA,TRBJ2-4,CASSYSGLGAIQYF,TGTGCCAGCAGTTACTCCGGCCTCGGGGCCATTCAGTACTTC
TRBV6-1,few,NA,TRBJ1-5,CASSEAWGYGQPQHF,TGTGCCAGCAGTGAAGCGTGGGGGTATGGACAGCCCCAGCATTTT
TRBV5-1,NA,TRBD1,TRBJ2-7,CASTPGGTGRYEQYF,TGCGCCAGCACCCCTGGGGGGACAGGGCGCTACGAGCAGTACTTC
TRBV2,NA,TRBD1,TRBJ2-7,CASRRDARGTGADEQYF,TGTGCCAGCAGGAGGGATGCTCGCGGGACAGGGGCTGACGAGCAGTACTTC
TRBV7-9,few,NA,TRBJ1-3,CASSLGTPLGNTIYF,TGTGCCAGCAGCTTAGGAACTCCCCTGGGAAACACCATATATTTT
TRBV5-1,NA,NA,TRBJ2-3,CASSLVPTGPDTQYF,TGCGCCAGCAGCTTGGTTCCCACGGGCCCAGATACGCAGTATTTT
TRBV3-1,NA,NA,TRBJ2-7,CASSPRGPYEQYF,TGTGCCAGCAGCCCCCGGGGGCCCTACGAGCAGTACTTC
TRBV6-1,NA,TRBD2,TRBJ2-1,CASSPTSPNGGNEQFF,TGTGCCAGCAGTCCGACTAGCCCAAACGGGGGGAATGAGCAGTTCTTC
TRBV7-9,few,NA,TRBJ2-1,CASSLEPTRRYGNEQFF,TGTGCCAGCAGCTTAGAGCCGACTAGGAGATATGGGAATGAGCAGTTCTTC
TRBV19,NA,TRBD1,TRBJ2-1,CASSSNSGTGKFF,TGTGCCAGTAGTTCAAACTCCGGGACAGGGAAGTTCTTC
TRBV20-1,few,TRBD2,TRBJ2-2,CSARDRGGGGYTGELFF,TGCAGTGCTAGAGATCGCGGCGGGGGGGGATACACCGGGGAGCTGTTTTTT
TRBV20-1,few,TRBD1,TRBJ2-7,CSAREGTVSYEQYF,TGCAGTGCTAGAGAGGGGACAGTTTCCTACGAGCAGTACTTC
TRBV14,few,TRBD1,TRBJ2-2,CASSIRRGQANTGELFF,TGTGCCAGCAGTATACGTCGTGGACAGGCGAACACCGGGGAGCTGTTTTTT
TRBV7-2,NA,NA,TRBJ2-7,CASSLSSGLYEQYF,TGTGCCAGCAGCTTGTCCAGCGGACTCTACGAGCAGTACTTC
TRBV29-1,NA,NA,TRBJ2-5,CSGRVAAQETQYF,TGCAGCGGGAGGGTCGCGGCACAAGAGACCCAGTACTTC
TRBV6-1,NA,NA,TRBJ1-1,CASSALINLFMNTEAFF,TGTGCCAGCAGTGCCCTCATAAACCTGTTCATGAACACTGAAGCTTTCTTT
TRBV29-1,NA,NA,TRBJ2-7,CSASGDTSYEQYF,TGCAGCGCTTCGGGGGACACCTCCTACGAGCAGTACTTC
TRBV5-4,NA,TRBD2,TRBJ2-3,CASSRMLAGGWYF,TGTGCCAGCAGCAGAATGCTAGCGGGGGGTTGGTATTTT
TRBV20-1,NA,TRBD2,TRBJ2-7,CSAGRTSGNYEQYF,TGCAGTGCTGGACGGACTAGCGGGAACTACGAGCAGTACTTC
TRBV29-1,few,NA,TRBJ1-5,CSAYRDQPQHF,TGCAGCGCCTACAGGGACCAGCCCCAGCATTTT
TRBV5-8,NA,NA,TRBJ1-2,CASSLNRDNNYGYTF,TGTGCCAGCAGCTTGAACCGGGACAACAACTATGGCTACACCTTC
TRBV3-1,few,TRBD2,TRBJ2-7,CASSQLAGVGEQYF,TGTGCCAGCAGCCAACTGGCGGGGGTAGGAGAGCAGTACTTC
TRBV6-5,NA,NA,TRBJ1-1,CASSTGIEAFF,TGTGCCAGCAGTACAGGGATAGAAGCTTTCTTT
TRBV4-3,NA,TRBD1,TRBJ2-7,CASSQDGPWTGREQYF,TGCGCCAGCAGCCAAGATGGACCATGGACAGGGCGGGAGCAGTACTTC
TRBV11-3,NA,TRBD2,TRBJ2-1,CASSFGTSGYNEQFF,TGTGCCAGCAGCTTCGGGACTAGCGGATACAATGAGCAGTTCTTC
TRBV24-1,NA,NA,TRBJ2-7,CATRDSYFPYEQYF,TGTGCCACCAGGGACAGTTACTTCCCCTACGAGCAGTACTTC
TRBV20-1,NA,NA,TRBJ2-6,CSASLYSLSGANVLTF,TGCAGTGCTAGTTTATACAGTCTCTCTGGGGCCAACGTCCTGACTTTC
TRBV2,once,NA,TRBJ2-4,CASSEAREYIQYF,TGTGCCAGCAGTGAAGCACGGGAGTACATTCAGTACTTC
TRBV12-3/TRBV12-4,NA,TRBD2,TRBJ2-5,CASSGGEETQYF,TGTGCCAGCTCGGGGGGGGAGGAGACCCAGTACTTC
TRBV5-1,NA,NA,TRBJ2-7,CASSLAKAFPRTYEQYF,TGCGCCAGCAGCTTGGCCAAAGCCTTCCCCCGGACCTACGAGCAGTACTTC
TRBV18,NA,NA,TRBJ2-1,CASSLTRLNEQFF,TGTGCCAGCTCACTCACTAGGCTCAATGAGCAGTTCTTC
TRBV2,few,TRBD2,TRBJ2-7,CASSEGFRLAKSYEQYF,TGTGCCAGCAGTGAAGGATTTAGACTAGCGAAAAGCTACGAGCAGTACTTC
TRBV12-3/TRBV12-4,few,TRBD1,TRBJ2-1,CASSLWTGSYNEQFF,TGTGCCAGCAGTTTGTGGACAGGCTCCTACAATGAGCAGTTCTTC
TRBV5-1,NA,NA,TRBJ2-1,CASSLEYPRATKGLYNEQFF,TGCGCCAGCAGCTTGGAATACCCCCGGGCCACGAAAGGGCTCTACAATGAGCAGTTCTTC
TRBV4-1,NA,TRBD1,TRBJ2-1,CASSQVTGQGGKNNEQFF,TGCGCCAGCAGCCAAGTCACAGGACAGGGGGGAAAGAACAATGAGCAGTTCTTC
TRBV19,many,TRBD1,TRBJ1-5,CASSTRDRRGNQPQHF,TGTGCCAGTAGTACCCGGGACAGACGGGGCAATCAGCCCCAGCATTTT
TRBV7-9,few,NA,TRBJ2-2,CASSYKANTGELFF,TGTGCCAGCAGTTACAAGGCGAACACCGGGGAGCTGTTTTTT